The rows below give T cell receptor beta chains drawn from one sample of a study of blood T cell repertoires in COVID-19. Method: immunoSEQ multiplex PCR; TCRdb's copy keeps in-frame clones and lacks some. The data contain fewer than 250,000 clones, approximately 83% of them singletons. The sequencing input was peripheral blood. The source of these receptors is a woman aged 40 to 50 with active or convalescent COVID-19. The CDR3 runs from the conserved cysteine through the conserved F or W. The order of the fields is CDR3 protein, CDR3 DNA, D gene, J gene, clone size, V gene. D genes are given only for firm matches. Size tells how often a clone was seen (once, few, many) or the class of an expanded clone, and some rows leave it out.

cdr3_aa: CASSFSPEGGYTF; cdr3_nt: TGTGCCAGCAGCTTTAGCCCTGAGGGAGGCTACACCTTC; d_call: .; j_call: TRBJ1-2; clone_size: .; v_call: TRBV11-2
cdr3_aa: CASGHPVYNEQFF; cdr3_nt: TGTGCCAGCGGGCATCCCGTCTACAATGAGCAGTTCTTC; d_call: .; j_call: TRBJ2-1; clone_size: .; v_call: TRBV6-5
cdr3_aa: CASSPTYRSPSYEQYF; cdr3_nt: TGTGCCAGCAGTCCTACTTACAGGTCCCCCTCCTACGAGCAGTACTTC; d_call: .; j_call: TRBJ2-7; clone_size: once; v_call: TRBV28
cdr3_aa: CASSKTGTNYGYTF; cdr3_nt: TGTGCCAGCAGCAAGACTGGTACCAACTATGGCTACACCTTC; d_call: .; j_call: TRBJ1-2; clone_size: .; v_call: TRBV3-1/TRBV3-2
cdr3_aa: CASRWDSSSGANVLTF; cdr3_nt: TGTGCCAGCAGATGGGACAGCAGCTCTGGGGCCAACGTCCTGACTTTC; d_call: TRBD1; j_call: TRBJ2-6; clone_size: .; v_call: TRBV28
cdr3_aa: CASSLADPGQFSYNEQFF; cdr3_nt: TGCGCCAGCAGCTTGGCCGATCCGGGACAGTTCTCCTACAATGAGCAGTTCTTC; d_call: TRBD1; j_call: TRBJ2-1; clone_size: once; v_call: TRBV5-1
cdr3_aa: CASSHGQEANRETQYF; cdr3_nt: TGTGCCAGCAGCCATGGACAGGAGGCCAATAGAGAGACCCAGTACTTC; d_call: TRBD1; j_call: TRBJ2-5; clone_size: .; v_call: TRBV11-3
cdr3_aa: CAWDRGGATNEKLFF; cdr3_nt: TGTGCCTGGGATCGGGGGGGTGCAACTAATGAAAAACTGTTTTTT; d_call: .; j_call: TRBJ1-4; clone_size: once; v_call: TRBV30
cdr3_aa: CASGGTSRDRPDF; cdr3_nt: TGCGCCAGCGGGGGTACCTCGCGGGACAGGCCTGACTTC; d_call: TRBD1; j_call: TRBJ2-5; clone_size: .; v_call: TRBV5-1
cdr3_aa: CASSVVAGGPGEQFF; cdr3_nt: TGTGCCAGCAGCGTAGTGGCGGGGGGGCCAGGTGAGCAGTTCTTC; d_call: TRBD2; j_call: TRBJ2-1; clone_size: .; v_call: TRBV9
cdr3_aa: CAWSAAVNTEAFF; cdr3_nt: TGTGCCTGGAGTGCAGCGGTGAACACTGAAGCTTTCTTT; d_call: .; j_call: TRBJ1-1; clone_size: .; v_call: TRBV30
cdr3_aa: CASRWAGQGGTGELFF; cdr3_nt: TGTGCCAGCAGGTGGGCCGGGCAGGGAGGCACCGGGGAGCTGTTTTTT; d_call: .; j_call: TRBJ2-2; clone_size: .; v_call: TRBV7-2
cdr3_aa: CASSHPGTSAPRGSYNEQFF; cdr3_nt: TGTGCCAGCAGCCACCCCGGGACTAGCGCCCCGCGGGGCTCCTACAATGAGCAGTTCTTC; d_call: TRBD2; j_call: TRBJ2-1; clone_size: .; v_call: TRBV2
cdr3_aa: CASSFEPGQGIGEQYF; cdr3_nt: TGCGCCAGCAGCTTCGAACCGGGACAGGGAATCGGCGAGCAGTACTTC; d_call: TRBD1; j_call: TRBJ2-7; clone_size: .; v_call: TRBV4-1
cdr3_aa: CASPRTDRSGYTF; cdr3_nt: TGTGCCAGCCCCAGAACTGACAGGAGTGGCTACACCTTC; d_call: .; j_call: TRBJ1-2; clone_size: .; v_call: TRBV19
cdr3_aa: CSVERRQGRQETQYF; cdr3_nt: TGCAGCGTTGAACGAAGGCAGGGTAGACAAGAGACCCAGTACTTC; d_call: .; j_call: TRBJ2-5; clone_size: .; v_call: TRBV29-1
cdr3_aa: CASRLQGWSNQPQHF; cdr3_nt: TGTGCCAGTAGGTTACAGGGTTGGAGCAATCAGCCCCAGCATTTT; d_call: .; j_call: TRBJ1-5; clone_size: .; v_call: TRBV19
cdr3_aa: CASSQGGSYNSPLHF; cdr3_nt: TGTGCCAGCAGCCAGGGGGGATCCTATAATTCACCCCTCCACTTT; d_call: TRBD1; j_call: TRBJ1-6; clone_size: .; v_call: TRBV9
cdr3_aa: CASSLYLDSYEQYF; cdr3_nt: TGTGCCAGCAGTTTATATTTGGACAGCTACGAGCAGTACTTC; d_call: .; j_call: TRBJ2-7; clone_size: .; v_call: TRBV28
cdr3_aa: CASSRHWTGTPYSNQPQHF; cdr3_nt: TGCGCCAGCAGCCGACACTGGACAGGAACGCCCTATAGCAATCAGCCCCAGCATTTT; d_call: TRBD1; j_call: TRBJ1-5; clone_size: once; v_call: TRBV4-1
cdr3_aa: CASSEPDSSYEQYF; cdr3_nt: TGTGCCAGCAGTGAACCCGACAGCTCCTACGAGCAGTACTTC; d_call: .; j_call: TRBJ2-7; clone_size: few; v_call: TRBV6-4
cdr3_aa: CASSGTRHTQYF; cdr3_nt: TGCGCCAGCAGCGGGACTCGGCATACGCAGTATTTT; d_call: .; j_call: TRBJ2-3; clone_size: .; v_call: TRBV10-1
cdr3_aa: CASSLAFTNSYGYTF; cdr3_nt: TGTGCCAGCAGCTTAGCGTTCACCAATAGCTATGGCTACACCTTC; d_call: .; j_call: TRBJ1-2; clone_size: .; v_call: TRBV7-9
cdr3_aa: CASSSFQGVTEAFF; cdr3_nt: TGTGCCAGCAGCAGTTTCCAAGGGGTCACTGAAGCTTTCTTT; d_call: .; j_call: TRBJ1-1; clone_size: .; v_call: TRBV5-4
cdr3_aa: CASSQEGTGGGGYTF; cdr3_nt: TGCGCCAGCAGCCAAGAGGGAACAGGGGGCGGCGGCTACACCTTC; d_call: TRBD1; j_call: TRBJ1-2; clone_size: .; v_call: TRBV4-3
cdr3_aa: CASSTMGTGTGELFF; cdr3_nt: TGTGCCAGTAGTACCATGGGGACAGGCACCGGGGAGCTGTTTTTT; d_call: TRBD1; j_call: TRBJ2-2; clone_size: .; v_call: TRBV19